Below are 21 T cell receptor beta chains sequenced from a single sample in a study of vaccination and CD4 T cells after COVID-19. Treatment of the sample: roughly 11-day PBMC culture with coronavirus spike peptide pools or control peptides (ViraFEST assay). CD4+ T-cell collection from the unexposed donor predated the COVID-19 pandemic (2011-2018). The Oncomine TCR Beta short-read assay sequenced DNA from cultured CD4+ T cells. Genomic DNA was isolated from cultured CD4+ T cells. MiXCR, applied by TCRdb to the PCR reads, yields one record per CDR3 protein. The data hold roughly 6,800 distinct CDR3 sequences, with roughly 33% observed a single time. These receptors are not linked to any known antigen. The sample was CD4+ T cells from blood, cultured in vitro. These receptors were taken from a human donor in good health.

This clonotype was counted a few times. The V and J genes are TRBV20-1 and TRBJ2-1; a possible D gene is TRBD1 (6 bases). CDR3 length: 14 residues. In germline, CDR1 is DFQATT, CDR2 SNEGSKA (reference sequence). V shed 3 bases and J shed 10 bases, with 19 bases lying between them. The CDR3 protein is CSASRQGLPWEQFF. CDR3 DNA sequence: TGCAGTGCTAGCCGCCAGGGGTTGCCTTGGGAGCAGTTCTTC.

This clonotype was seen just once. Given a much more abundant clone one base away, this may be a read error. The chain carries TRBV20-1 and TRBJ1-5; D is possibly TRBD1 (6 bases). Germline V gene data show CDR1 as DFQATT and CDR2 as SNEGSKA (reference sequence). This CDR3 spans 13 amino acids. CDR3 in DNA: TGCAATGCTTATGGGGGCTCGGGTCAGCCCCAGCATTTT. As protein: CNAYGGSGQPQHF.

This clonotype was seen only a few times. The chain couples TRBV20-1 to TRBJ1-1, with 9 bases that match TRBD1. Looked up from germline, CDR1 is DFQATT and CDR2 is SNEGSKA (reference sequence). The CDR3 runs 14 residues. V shed 2 bases, J shed 0 bases, and the junction held 1 base outside the gene matches. As DNA, the CDR3 is TGCAGTGCTAGACGGGACAGGGTGAACACTGAAGCTTTCTTT. Translated: CSARRDRVNTEAFF.

The table lists this clonotype with a few counts. One end of the junction is discordant with germline, which a read error may explain. The rearrangement joins TRBV6-2 or TRBV6-3 to TRBJ2-1; D perhaps matches TRBD2 (5 bases). This CDR3 has 14 residues. Germline V CDR1 and CDR2: MNHEY, SVGEGT. CDR3 region: CASSYSTDYDEQFF. The CDR3 region has the DNA TGTGCCAGCAGTTACTCCACCGACTACGATGAGCAGTTCTTC.

V usage is TRBV27 and J usage is TRBJ2-7; D is tentatively TRBD1 or TRBD2 (5 bases each). This CDR3 has 14 residues. V shed 0 bases and J shed 2 bases, with 8 bases lying between them. Per the germline V gene, CDR1 is MNHEY and CDR2 is SMNVEV (reference sequence). The CDR3 sequence is CASSLSRGPYEQYF. For the CDR3, the DNA is TGTGCCAGCAGTTTATCTAGGGGACCCTACGAGCAGTACTTC.

This clonotype occurred a few times. The V gene is TRBV28, the J gene TRBJ1-1; 7 bases are shared with TRBD1. CDR3 length: 14 amino acids. Germline V gives CDR1 MDHEN, CDR2 SYDVKM. Trimming removed 5 bases from V and 5 bases from J; junction bases left unmatched: 8. CDR3 region: CASSPQGVGTEAFF. The CDR3 DNA reads as TGTGCCAGCAGTCCGCAGGGGGTAGGGACTGAAGCTTTCTTT.

J is TRBJ1-5 and V is TRBV11-2; D possibly corresponds to TRBD1 (5 bases). The CDR3 extends over 14 amino acids. Per germline, CDR1 SGHAT and CDR2 FQNNGV. V lost 5 bases to trimming and J lost 5 bases, with 13 bases between them. CDR3 sequence (DNA): TGTGCCAGCAGCCTGCAGATGGGGGATCAGCCCCAGCATTTT. Translation gives CASSLQMGDQPQHF.

A few counts support this clonotype. This chain connects TRBV24-1 to TRBJ2-3; the D gene is possibly TRBD2 (6 bases). In germline, CDR1 is KGHDR, CDR2 SFDVKD. The CDR3 contains 19 residues. V was cut by 7 bases and J by 6 bases, with 31 bases left in between. The CDR3 DNA reads TGTGCCACCAGCCATGGACTCCTTAGCGGCCCCGTGGGTCGGGATACGCAGTATTTT. Protein sequence: CATSHGLLSGPVGRDTQYF.

This clonotype was picked up a small number of times. V usage is TRBV20-1 and J usage is TRBJ2-3; no clear D gene. Trimming cost V 5 bases and J 1 base, with 13 bases left between them. This CDR3 comprises 14 residues. Germline V CDR1 and CDR2: DFQATT, SNEGSKA (reference sequence). CDR3 amino acids: CSALRYMGTDTQYF. In nucleotides, the CDR3 is TGCAGTGCTTTGAGGTACATGGGCACAGATACGCAGTATTTT.

This clonotype was detected only a few times. A junction end diverges from the germline sequence, so it may reflect a read error. The CDR3 DNA reads as TGTGCTAGCAGCTTCAGGGGTGCAGATACGCAGTATTTT. As protein: CASSFRGADTQYF. The chain joins TRBV7-7 to TRBJ2-3, with a possible D match to TRBD1 (6 bases). This CDR3 region has 13 residues. The V gene's germline CDR1 is SSHAT and CDR2 FNYEAQ (reference sequence).

This chain joins TRBV20-1 and TRBJ2-2; D ambiguous. CDR3 length: 13 residues. V was shortened by 5 bases and J by 1 base, with 8 bases between the two germline ends. CDR1 DFQATT and CDR2 SNEGSKA come from the germline V gene (reference sequence). The CDR3 DNA reads TGCAGTGCTTTGGCGGAGAACACCGGGGAGCTGTTTTTT. It specifies CSALAENTGELFF.

This clonotype was detected a few times. The V gene is TRBV6-1, the J gene TRBJ2-5; D is ambiguous. V lost 4 bases and J 2 bases, leaving 8 bases between the germline ends. Germline V CDR1 and CDR2: MNHNS, SASEGT. The CDR3 consists of 13 residues. Written as DNA, the CDR3 is TGTGCCAGCAGTGCGGGCACTCAAGAGACCCAGTACTTC. It codes for CASSAGTQETQYF.

In its sample, this clonotype ranks as medium-sized. This sequence joins TRBV20-1 and TRBJ1-2, with D unresolved. The CDR3 totals 14 residues. Trimming took 6 bases from V and 4 from J, leaving 18 bases between them. Germline CDR1 reads DFQATT; CDR2 reads SNEGSKA (reference sequence). The CDR3 protein is CSARPWAEGYGYTF. The CDR3 nucleotides read TGCAGTGCGAGACCTTGGGCGGAAGGCTATGGCTACACCTTC.

The chain employs TRBV6-4 and TRBJ2-1; 10 bases agree with TRBD2. With V trimmed by 7 bases and J by 4 bases, 10 bases remained unmatched. Germline V gives CDR1 MRHNA, CDR2 SNTAGT. This CDR3 is built from 16 residues. CDR3 sequence reads: CASKLRGLAAYNEQFF. CDR3 DNA sequence: TGTGCCAGCAAACTTCGCGGACTAGCGGCTTACAATGAGCAGTTCTTC.

Details on this clonotype: Mismatch with germline at one junction end may stem from a read error. V gene TRBV15 combines with J gene TRBJ2-7, with a tentative D call TRBD2 (6 bases). The CDR3 has 15 amino acids. Germline assignment: CDR1 LNHNV and CDR2 YYDKDF (reference sequence). CDR3 nucleotide sequence: TGTGTCACCAGCAGAAATCGTCGGGAGCTTGACGAGCAGTACTTC. Its translation: CVTSRNRRELDEQYF.

This clonotype occurred a few times. The V call is TRBV10-3, the J call TRBJ2-5; 9 bases match TRBD1. CDR3 length equals 14 residues. CDR1 is ENHRY and CDR2 is SYGVKD in the germline V gene. Trimming at V came to 6 bases and at J to 3 bases, leaving 5 bases not matched to a gene. The CDR3 nucleotides are TGTGCCATCAGGACGGGACAGGGTAAAGAGACCCAGTACTTC. Translation gives CAIRTGQGKETQYF.

This clonotype was recorded once. The junction shows a germline mismatch at one end, possibly a read error. This chain joins TRBV6-5 and TRBJ2-7; D is possibly TRBD1 (6 bases). CDR1 is MNHEY, CDR2 SVGAGI, per germline. The CDR3 covers 13 residues. The CDR3 sequence is CASSSQTPGHENF. The CDR3 region has the DNA TGTGCCAGCAGTTCTCAAACCCCGGGACACGAGAACTTC.

Turning to this clonotype: One junction end does not reproduce the germline sequence, and a read error may be involved. This chain connects TRBV10-3 to TRBJ1-2; D gene uncertain. CDR3 length: 14 amino acids. The V gene's germline CDR1 is ENHRY and CDR2 SYGVKD. The CDR3 DNA sequence: TGTGCCAACAGTGAGTCAGGCACTTCCTATGGCTACACCTTC. It yields the protein CANSESGTSYGYTF.

This clonotype was observed a few times. This sequence joins TRBV28 and TRBJ1-5; D is uncertain. Germline CDR1 MDHEN, CDR2 SYDVKM. The CDR3 extends over 12 amino acids. V lost 6 bases and J lost 9, with 12 bases in between. The CDR3 loop reads CASSPFVSPQHF. The CDR3 DNA follows: TGTGCCAGCAGCCCATTTGTATCGCCCCAGCATTTT.

Only one count was recorded for this clonotype. The chain has TRBV7-2 and TRBJ2-7; the D is unclear. Germline V gives CDR1 SGHTA, CDR2 FQGNSA. V was cut by 6 bases and J by 6 bases, with 21 bases left in between. The CDR3 consists of 15 residues. CDR3 sequence reads: CASSSRNEKLGEQYF. Here the CDR3 DNA reads TGTGCCAGCAGTTCTCGAAACGAGAAACTGGGCGAGCAGTACTTC.

The chain couples TRBV6-5 to TRBJ1-6; possible D gene TRBD1, 6 bases. The germline V and J ends were trimmed by 1 base and 7 bases, with 14 bases remaining between them. Germline V gives CDR1 MNHEY, CDR2 SVGAGI. There are 16 residues in the CDR3. The CDR3 DNA reads TGTGCCAGCAGTTACTTAGGACAGACCAGGAATTCACCCCTCCACTTT. Residues: CASSYLGQTRNSPLHF.